This T cell receptor beta chain came from a study of long-term antiretroviral therapy in people with HIV. Overall study results and limits: HIV repertoire CDR3 lengths ranged less widely than those of controls.

This clone was counted only a few times. The antigen remains undetermined. HIV-positive participants were all treated in the United States. Runs used v3.0 of the immunoSEQ assay and were done at survey level. Per-sample TRB depth target: roughly 35,000-50,000 T-cell genomes. The data were produced by immunoSEQ multiplex PCR, yet TCRdb's version contains in-frame clones alone and is incomplete. The sample holds 20,000 or so clones; approximately 81% are singletons and the top ten take roughly a sixth. This receptor was identified in a woman between 18 and 29 years old with HIV. The sample was unsorted PBMCs, taken at the start of antiretroviral therapy, before treatment.

CDR3 protein: CASSFGQGMGERGELFF. The CDR3 DNA sequence: TGTGCCAGCAGCTTCGGACAGGGTATGGGAGAACGGGGGGAGCTGTTTTTT. The J gene is TRBJ2-2, the V gene TRBV7-9; 8 positions match TRBD1. Trimming cost V 3 bases and J 8 bases; bases outside gene matches: 14. This CDR3 spans 17 amino acids. Per germline, CDR1 SEHNR and CDR2 FQNEAQ (reference sequence). Complete variable domain (other parts from reference TRBV7-9 and TRBJ2-2): DTGVSQNPRHKITKRGQNVTFRCDPISEHNRLYWYRQTLGQGPEFLTYFQNEAQLEKSRLLSDRFSAERPKGSFSTLEIQRTEQGDSAMYLCASSFGQGMGERGELFFGEGSRLTVL.